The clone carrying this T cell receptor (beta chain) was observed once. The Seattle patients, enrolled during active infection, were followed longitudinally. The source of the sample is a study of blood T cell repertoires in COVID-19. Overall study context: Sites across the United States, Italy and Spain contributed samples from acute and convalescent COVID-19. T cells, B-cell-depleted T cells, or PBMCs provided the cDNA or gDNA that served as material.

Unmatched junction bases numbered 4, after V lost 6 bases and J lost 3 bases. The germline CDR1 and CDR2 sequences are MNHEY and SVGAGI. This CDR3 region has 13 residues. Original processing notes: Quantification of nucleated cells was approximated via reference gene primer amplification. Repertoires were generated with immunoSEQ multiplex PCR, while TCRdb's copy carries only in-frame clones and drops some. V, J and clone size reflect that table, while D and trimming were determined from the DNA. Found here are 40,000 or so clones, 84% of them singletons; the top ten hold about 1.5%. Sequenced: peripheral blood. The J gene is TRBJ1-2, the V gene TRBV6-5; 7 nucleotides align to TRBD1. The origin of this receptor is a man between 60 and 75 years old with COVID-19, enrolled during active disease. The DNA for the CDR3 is TGTGCCAGCAGAACAGGGGTGGACTATGGCTACACCTTC. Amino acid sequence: CASRTGVDYGYTF.